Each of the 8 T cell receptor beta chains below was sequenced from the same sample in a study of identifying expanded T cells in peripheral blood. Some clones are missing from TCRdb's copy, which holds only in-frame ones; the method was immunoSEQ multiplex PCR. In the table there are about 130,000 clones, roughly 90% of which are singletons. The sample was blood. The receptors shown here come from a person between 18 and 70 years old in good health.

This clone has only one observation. CDR3 protein: CASSRDSRNSPLHF. In nucleotides, the CDR3 is TGTGCCAGCAGCCGTGACAGCCGAAATTCACCCCTCCACTTT. The chain has TRBV7-9 and TRBJ1-6; the D gene is possibly TRBD1 (5 bases). Trimming took off 5 bases at V and 7 bases at J, with 12 bases between the two ends. CDR3 length equals 14 residues. The germline V gene has CDR1 SEHNR and CDR2 FQNEAQ (reference sequence).

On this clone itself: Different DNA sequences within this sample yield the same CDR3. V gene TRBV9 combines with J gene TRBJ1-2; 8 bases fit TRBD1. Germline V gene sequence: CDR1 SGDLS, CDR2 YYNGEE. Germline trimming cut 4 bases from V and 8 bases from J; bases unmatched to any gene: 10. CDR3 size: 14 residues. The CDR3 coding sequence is TGTGCCAGCAGCCCACTCGACAGGGGTGGGGGCTACACCTTC. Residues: CASSPLDRGGGYTF.

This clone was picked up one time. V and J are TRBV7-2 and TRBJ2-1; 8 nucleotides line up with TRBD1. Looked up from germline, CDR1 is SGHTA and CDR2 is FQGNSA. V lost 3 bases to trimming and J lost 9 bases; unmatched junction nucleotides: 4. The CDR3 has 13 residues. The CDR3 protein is CASSLNRGSEQFF. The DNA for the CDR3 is TGTGCCAGCAGCTTGAACAGGGGGAGTGAGCAGTTCTTC.

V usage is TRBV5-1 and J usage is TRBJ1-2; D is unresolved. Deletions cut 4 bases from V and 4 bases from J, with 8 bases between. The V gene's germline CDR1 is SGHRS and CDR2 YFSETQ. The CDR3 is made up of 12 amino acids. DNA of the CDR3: TGCGCCAGCAGCAGTGACCGCTATGGCTACACCTTC. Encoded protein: CASSSDRYGYTF.

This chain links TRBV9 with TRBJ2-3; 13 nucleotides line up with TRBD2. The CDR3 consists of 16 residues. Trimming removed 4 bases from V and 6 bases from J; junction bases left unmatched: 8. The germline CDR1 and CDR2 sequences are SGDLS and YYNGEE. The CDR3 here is CASSNTGTSGMDTQYF. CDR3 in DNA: TGTGCCAGCAGCAATACCGGGACTAGCGGGATGGATACGCAGTATTTT.

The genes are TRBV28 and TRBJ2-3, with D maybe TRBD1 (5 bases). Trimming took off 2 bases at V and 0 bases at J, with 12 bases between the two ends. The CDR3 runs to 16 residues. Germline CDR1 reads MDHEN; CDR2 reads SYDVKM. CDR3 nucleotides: TGTGCCAGCAGTTTAACAGCGACAGCTAGCACAGATACGCAGTATTTT. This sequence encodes CASSLTATASTDTQYF.

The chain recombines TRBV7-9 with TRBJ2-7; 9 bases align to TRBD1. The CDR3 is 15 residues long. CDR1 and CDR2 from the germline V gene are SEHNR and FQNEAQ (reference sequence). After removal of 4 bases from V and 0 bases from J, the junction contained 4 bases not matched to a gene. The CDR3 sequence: CASSSGTGSSYEQYF. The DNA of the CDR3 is TGTGCCAGCAGCTCAGGGACAGGGAGCTCCTACGAGCAGTACTTC. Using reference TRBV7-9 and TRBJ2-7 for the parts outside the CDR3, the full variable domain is DTGVSQNPRHKITKRGQNVTFRCDPISEHNRLYWYRQTLGQGPEFLTYFQNEAQLEKSRLLSDRFSAERPKGSFSTLEIQRTEQGDSAMYLCASSSGTGSSYEQYFGPGTRLTVT.

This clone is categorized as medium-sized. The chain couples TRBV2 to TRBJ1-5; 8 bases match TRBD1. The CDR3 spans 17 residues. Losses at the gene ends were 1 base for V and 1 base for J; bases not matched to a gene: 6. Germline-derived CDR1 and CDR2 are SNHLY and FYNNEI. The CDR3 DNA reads TGTGCCAGCAGTGAAGTCGGGACAGGCCAAAGCAATCAGCCCCAGCATTTT. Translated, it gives CASSEVGTGQSNQPQHF.